This entry lists 27 T cell receptor beta chains sequenced from one sample in a study of blood T cell repertoires in COVID-19. Assay used: immunoSEQ multiplex PCR; TCRdb lists only in-frame clones, some missing. The top ten clones hold about 4.6% of a sample with approximately 220,000 clones, 75% to 90% of them seen once. Sequencing input: PBMCs or T cells enriched from blood (not recorded which). The source of these receptors is a woman aged 25 to 39 who had been exposed to COVID-19.

This clone was counted a single time. The CDR3 reads CASSPPDRPYEQYF. The CDR3 nucleotides are TGTGCCAGCTCACCGCCCGACAGACCCTACGAGCAGTACTTC. The genes are TRBV18 and TRBJ2-7; a weak D match, TRBD1 (5 bases). The CDR3 spans 14 residues. V lost 3 bases, J lost 2 bases, and 11 bases lay in between. Germline V gene data show CDR1 as KGHSH and CDR2 as LQKENI.

This chain links TRBV6-5 with TRBJ2-3; 9 positions match TRBD2. Germline V gene sequence: CDR1 MNHEY, CDR2 SVGAGI. Trimming removed 6 bases from V and 6 bases from J; junction bases left unmatched: 7. The CDR3 is made up of 14 amino acids. The CDR3 region has the DNA TGTGCCAGCAGCATAGCGGGGGAAGGGGATACGCAGTATTTT. It specifies CASSIAGEGDTQYF.

This chain connects TRBV11-2 to TRBJ1-2, with 10 bases aligning to TRBD1. The CDR3 length is 16 residues. Germline values: CDR1 SGHAT, CDR2 FQNNGV. The junction had 9 bases not matched to a gene; V was cut back by 6 bases and J by 2 bases. CDR3 coding DNA: TGTGCCAGCAGTAGGACTCCGGGACAGGGGAACTATGGCTACACCTTC. It codes for CASSRTPGQGNYGYTF.

The CDR3 DNA sequence: TGTGCCAGCAGCCCAAGGGGCTCCTGGGGCTACACCTTC. This gives the protein CASSPRGSWGYTF. This sequence joins TRBV3-1 (or the pseudogene TRBV3-2) and TRBJ1-2, with TRBD1 as a possible D gene (5 bases). Trimming took off 4 bases at V and 8 bases at J, with 14 bases between the two ends. CDR3 length: 13 residues. CDR1 and CDR2 from the germline V gene are LGHDT and YNNKEL (reference sequence).

J is TRBJ2-2 and V is TRBV3-1 (or the pseudogene TRBV3-2), with 11 nucleotides matching TRBD2. V dropped 1 base and J dropped 1; count of bases not matched to a gene: 5. The CDR3 is made up of 18 amino acids. CDR1 is LGHDT, CDR2 YNNKEL, per germline (reference sequence). The CDR3 nucleotides read TGTGCCAGCAGCCAAGGACTAGCGGGGATACTGAACACCGGGGAGCTGTTTTTT. Amino acid sequence: CASSQGLAGILNTGELFF.

V usage is TRBV7-9 and J usage is TRBJ1-2, with TRBD1 matching over 9 bases. The CDR3 length is 15 residues. The germline CDR1 and CDR2 sequences are SEHNR and FQNEAQ (reference sequence). Trimming cost V 1 base and J 6 bases; bases outside gene matches: 6. Written as DNA, the CDR3 is TGTGCCAGCAGCTTAGTGGGACAGGGAGGCAATGGCTACACCTTC. It specifies CASSLVGQGGNGYTF. Full variable domain (outside the CDR3, taken from reference TRBV7-9 and TRBJ1-2): DTGVSQNPRHKITKRGQNVTFRCDPISEHNRLYWYRQTLGQGPEFLTYFQNEAQLEKSRLLSDRFSAERPKGSFSTLEIQRTEQGDSAMYLCASSLVGQGGNGYTFGSGTRLTVV.

This chain links TRBV19 with TRBJ2-2, with TRBD2 as a possible D gene (6 bases). The CDR3 has 15 residues. Germline CDR1 reads LNHDA; CDR2 reads SQIVND (reference sequence). The V gene lost 6 bases and the J gene lost 3 bases, with 14 bases spanning the gap. CDR3 sequence (DNA): TGTGCCAGTAGGCCACCGGGACTTCACACCGGGGAGCTGTTTTTT. Protein: CASRPPGLHTGELFF.

V gene TRBV18 combines with J gene TRBJ1-1; the match to TRBD1 covers 7 bases. The CDR3 covers 17 residues. V shed 1 base and J 1 base; nucleotides not matched to a gene: 9. CDR1 is KGHSH, CDR2 LQKENI, per germline. The CDR3 loop is CASSPRGWDRGNTEAFF. The DNA of the CDR3 is TGTGCCAGCTCACCACGGGGATGGGACAGAGGGAACACTGAAGCTTTCTTT.

V gene TRBV11-3 combines with J gene TRBJ1-2; tentative D call: TRBD1 (6 bases). Germline V lookup: CDR1 SGHNT, CDR2 YENEEA. V lost 4 bases, J lost 4 bases, and 10 bases lay in between. The CDR3 loop spans 13 amino acids. The CDR3 is CASSSQGAYGYTF. In nucleotides, the CDR3 is TGTGCCAGCAGCTCACAGGGTGCCTATGGCTACACCTTC.

The chain carries TRBV3-1 (or the pseudogene TRBV3-2) and TRBJ1-5; 7 bases agree with TRBD1. The CDR3 consists of 16 residues. Losses at the gene ends were 1 base for V and 6 bases for J; bases not matched to a gene: 9. Germline lookup yields CDR1 LGHDT and CDR2 YNNKEL (reference sequence). Here the CDR3 DNA reads TGTGCCAGCAGCCAAGGACAGGGTGGCATGGGTCAGCCCCAGCATTTT. Residues: CASSQGQGGMGQPQHF.

V usage is TRBV6-4 and J usage is TRBJ2-7; 12 bases agree with TRBD1. The length of the CDR3 is 12 residues. Germline loops: CDR1 MRHNA, CDR2 SNTAGT. The ends lost 11 bases at V and 6 bases at J; junction bases unmatched: 5. The CDR3 loop reads CAPGTGGCEQYF. CDR3 sequence (DNA): TGTGCCCCCGGGACAGGGGGCTGCGAGCAGTACTTC.

This rearrangement joins TRBV6-5 to TRBJ1-2; the D is unclear. The V end was cut by 6 bases, the J end by 1 base, with 9 bases between. Germline CDR1 MNHEY, CDR2 SVGAGI. This CDR3 has 13 residues. This chain's CDR3 is CASRPTFNYGYTF. CDR3 coding DNA: TGTGCCAGCAGACCTACCTTTAACTATGGCTACACCTTC.

The chain carries TRBV2 and TRBJ1-5; 7 bases match TRBD1. The J segment lost 0 bases and the V segment lost 8 bases, leaving 7 bases of the junction unmatched. From germline, CDR1 is SNHLY and CDR2 FYNNEI. This CDR3 is built from 15 residues. The CDR3 DNA follows: TGTGCCAGCGGAATGACAGGGTATAGCAATCAGCCCCAGCATTTT. Translating it yields CASGMTGYSNQPQHF.

This clone was counted a few times. The CDR3 loop reads CASSQWEGGSNQPQHF. The CDR3 nucleotides read TGTGCCAGCAGCCAATGGGAAGGGGGAAGCAATCAGCCCCAGCATTTT. The chain employs TRBV16 and TRBJ1-5, with a possible D match to TRBD1 (6 bases). The CDR3 covers 16 residues. Germline loops: CDR1 KGHSY, CDR2 FQNENV. V gave up 1 base and J gave up 1 base, with 11 bases separating them.

This chain joins TRBV29-1 and TRBJ1-2, with D maybe TRBD1 (5 bases). CDR1 and CDR2 from the germline V gene are SQVTM and ANQGSEA. The germline V and J ends were trimmed by 4 bases and 6 bases, with 12 bases remaining between them. The CDR3 totals 12 residues. The CDR3 region has the DNA TGCAGCGTTGTTTCTGGGGGGGATGGCTACACCTTC. It encodes CSVVSGGDGYTF.

J is TRBJ1-6 and V is TRBV12-3 or TRBV12-4; perhaps TRBD1 as D (5 bases). The V end lost 8 bases, the J end lost 6 bases, and 11 bases lay between the germline ends. The CDR3 runs to 13 residues. CDR3 amino acids: CASRPGGNSPLHF. CDR3 DNA sequence: TGTGCCAGCCGCCCCGGGGGTAATTCACCCCTCCACTTT.

V gene TRBV3-1 (or the pseudogene TRBV3-2) combines with J gene TRBJ1-6, with a weak D call TRBD1 (6 bases). Trimming took 1 base from V and 6 from J, leaving 13 bases between them. CDR1 is LGHDT and CDR2 is YNNKEL in the germline V gene (reference sequence). CDR3 size: 16 residues. CDR3 sequence (DNA): TGTGCCAGCAGCCAAGGGGCAGGGGCCGCTAATTCACCCCTCCACTTT. Protein sequence: CASSQGAGAANSPLHF.

This clone was observed a single time. CDR3 loop: CASSLRVSVNQPQHF. The CDR3 DNA reads TGTGCCAGCAGCTTACGGGTGTCAGTCAATCAGCCCCAGCATTTT. The V and J genes are TRBV11-2 and TRBJ1-5; no definite D call. From germline, CDR1 is SGHAT and CDR2 FQNNGV. V lost 2 bases and J 3 bases, leaving 11 bases between the germline ends. The CDR3 runs 15 residues.

The chain joins TRBV7-2 to TRBJ2-5, with D possibly matching TRBD1 (6 bases). CDR3 length: 14 residues. V was pared by 5 bases and J by 6 bases, with 16 bases between. CDR1 and CDR2 from the germline V gene are SGHTA and FQGNSA. CDR3 coding DNA: TGTGCCAGCAGCGCCGAACAGGGTGCCAAGACCCAGTACTTC. Its protein is CASSAEQGAKTQYF.

The chain couples TRBV25-1 to TRBJ2-2, with 7 bases matching TRBD1. This CDR3 is 16 amino acids long. Per the germline V gene, CDR1 is MGHDK and CDR2 is SYGVNS. V lost 4 bases to trimming and J lost 6 bases; unmatched junction nucleotides: 11. The CDR3 loop reads CASSVGLDRPSGELFF. In DNA, the CDR3 is TGTGCCAGCAGTGTAGGCTTGGACAGGCCGTCCGGGGAGCTGTTTTTT.

The rearrangement uses TRBV6-1 and TRBJ1-4, with a weak D call TRBD1 (5 bases). From germline, CDR1 is MNHNS and CDR2 SASEGT. There are 16 residues in the CDR3. Trimming pared 1 base from V and 4 bases from J, leaving 13 bases between. CDR3 sequence reads: CASSEVPGRGNEKLFF. DNA of the CDR3: TGTGCCAGCAGTGAAGTCCCAGGGAGGGGTAATGAAAAACTGTTTTTT.

This chain uses TRBV7-6 with TRBJ2-7; 9 bases are a match to TRBD2. The CDR3 extends over 15 amino acids. Germline V gives CDR1 SGHVS, CDR2 FNYEAQ. The V and J ends lost 1 base and 5 bases, in that order; junction bases with no gene match: 6. CDR3 region: CASSLVSGGFNEQYF. The CDR3 coding sequence is TGTGCCAGCAGCTTAGTCAGCGGGGGGTTCAACGAGCAGTACTTC.

This clone was observed a handful of times. This chain uses TRBV25-1 with TRBJ1-2; D is uncertain. V lost 6 bases and J 1 base, leaving 6 bases between the germline ends. Per the germline V gene, CDR1 is MGHDK and CDR2 is SYGVNS. This CDR3 spans 12 amino acids. This CDR3 is CASSQDNYGYTF. The CDR3 region has the DNA TGTGCCAGCAGCCAGGATAACTATGGCTACACCTTC.

The chain couples TRBV13 to TRBJ1-6; D may be TRBD1 (5 bases). V was clipped by 7 bases and J by 8 bases, with 15 bases between them. The CDR3 spans 14 residues. Germline-derived CDR1 and CDR2 are PRHDT and FYEKMQ (reference sequence). This CDR3 is CASTWGVQDSPLHF. The CDR3 DNA follows: TGTGCCAGCACCTGGGGGGTTCAGGATTCACCCCTCCACTTT.

This sequence joins TRBV29-1 and TRBJ1-6, with D possibly matching TRBD1 (6 bases). The CDR3 has 13 amino acids. Germline values: CDR1 SQVTM, CDR2 ANQGSEA. With 6 bases removed from V and 8 bases from J, the gap between germline ends came to 14 bases. As DNA, the CDR3 is TGCAGCGTGGAAACAGGGATCGATTCACCCCTCCACTTT. As protein: CSVETGIDSPLHF.

This chain connects TRBV3-1 (or the pseudogene TRBV3-2) to TRBJ2-1, with D maybe TRBD1 (6 bases). CDR1 is LGHDT, CDR2 YNNKEL, per germline (reference sequence). This CDR3 has 16 amino acids. V lost 6 bases, J lost 0 bases, and 15 bases lay in between. Written as DNA, the CDR3 is TGTGCCAGCAGAGGCAGGGGCCAGAGCTCCTACAATGAGCAGTTCTTC. It specifies CASRGRGQSSYNEQFF.

The chain employs TRBV28 and TRBJ2-5, with 7 positions matching TRBD1. The CDR3 covers 17 residues. CDR1 and CDR2 (germline): MDHEN, SYDVKM. The trim removed 2 bases at V and 5 bases at J, leaving 14 bases unmatched. CDR3 DNA sequence: TGTGCCAGCAGTTTACCTCCCAGGTGGGGGACAGAGGAGACCCAGTACTTC. This sequence encodes CASSLPPRWGTEETQYF.